This T cell receptor beta chain was profiled in a study of blood T cells in healthy people across ages. Study-level findings and limits: It was not known whether donors were CMV positive (a possible confounder of expanded clonotype changes).

Then a second PCR, running roughly 7 to 11 cycles, was carried out with a sample-barcoded 5' primer and a J-beta primer mix. TCRdb ran MiXCR on the 5' RACE reads and lists one entry per CDR3 protein. Seen here are 1.2 million to 1.5 million distinct CDR3 sequences, roughly 45% observed once, and the top ten hold 7% to 9%. Germline loops: CDR1 MGHRA, CDR2 YSYEKL. The CDR3 has 19 residues. V dropped 4 bases and J dropped 4; count of bases not matched to a gene: 15. This clonotype has only a few counts. Its antigen remains unidentified. The chain has TRBV4-1 and TRBJ2-5, with 13 bases fitting TRBD2. The origin of this receptor is a woman aged 18-30 years in good health. The specimen was blood. This CDR3 reads CASSPPTSGGAHSGETQYF. In DNA, the CDR3 is TGCGCCAGCAGCCCCCCTACTAGCGGGGGGGCGCATTCGGGAGAGACCCAGTACTTC.